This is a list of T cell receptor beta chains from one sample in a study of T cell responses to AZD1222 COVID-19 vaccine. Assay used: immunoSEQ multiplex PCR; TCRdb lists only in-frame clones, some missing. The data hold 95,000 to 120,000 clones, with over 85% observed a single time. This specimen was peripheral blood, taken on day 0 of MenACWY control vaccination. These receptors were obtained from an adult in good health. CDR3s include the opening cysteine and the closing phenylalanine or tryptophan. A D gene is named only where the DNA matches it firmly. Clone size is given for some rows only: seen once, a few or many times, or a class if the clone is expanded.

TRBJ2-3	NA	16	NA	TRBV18	CASSPPGQASTDTQYF	TGTGCCAGCTCACCACCGGGGCAGGCCAGCACAGATACGCAGTATTTT
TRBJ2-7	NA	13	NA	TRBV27	CASSLSRVGEQYF	TGTGCCAGCAGTTTATCTCGGGTGGGGGAGCAGTACTTC
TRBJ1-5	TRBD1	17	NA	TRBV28	CASKVAGGNVGNQPQHF	TGTGCCAGCAAGGTGGCAGGGGGCAACGTTGGCAATCAGCCCCAGCATTTT
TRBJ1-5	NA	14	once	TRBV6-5	CASSYSRLNQPQHF	TGTGCCAGCAGTTACTCGCGGTTGAATCAGCCCCAGCATTTT
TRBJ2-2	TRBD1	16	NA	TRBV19	CASAEGQGWDTGELFF	TGTGCCAGTGCTGAGGGACAGGGTTGGGACACCGGGGAGCTGTTTTTT
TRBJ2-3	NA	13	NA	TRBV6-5	CASAERDRDTQYF	TGTGCCAGCGCCGAAAGGGATCGAGATACGCAGTATTTT
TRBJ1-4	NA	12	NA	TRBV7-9	CASSPLYEKLFF	TGTGCCAGCAGCCCCTTATACGAAAAACTGTTTTTT
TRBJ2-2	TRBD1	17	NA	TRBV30	CAWTRFDGQANTGELFF	TGTGCCTGGACCAGGTTCGATGGACAGGCGAACACCGGGGAGCTGTTTTTT
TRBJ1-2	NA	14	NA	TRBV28	CASSPGQLYTGYTF	TGTGCCAGCAGTCCAGGACAGCTCTATACAGGCTACACCTTC
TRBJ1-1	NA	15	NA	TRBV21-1	CASKQRGGSDTEAFF	TGTGCCAGCAAGCAAAGAGGTGGATCTGACACTGAAGCTTTCTTT
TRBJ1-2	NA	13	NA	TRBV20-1	CSASETPGLGYTF	TGCAGTGCTAGTGAAACTCCAGGCCTAGGCTACACCTTC
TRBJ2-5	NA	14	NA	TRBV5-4	CASSVPGHQETQYF	TGTGCCAGCAGCGTGCCGGGACACCAAGAGACCCAGTACTTC
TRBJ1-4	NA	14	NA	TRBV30	CAWSVQSQNEKLFF	TGTGCCTGGAGTGTGCAGTCCCAGAATGAAAAACTGTTTTTT
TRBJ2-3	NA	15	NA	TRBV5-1	CASSLVNTGTDTQYF	TGCGCCAGCAGCTTGGTTAACACAGGCACAGATACGCAGTATTTT
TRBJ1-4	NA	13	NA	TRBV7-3	CASSSQWGEKLFF	TGTGCCAGCAGCTCCCAATGGGGCGAAAAACTGTTTTTT
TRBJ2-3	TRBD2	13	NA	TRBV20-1	CSASAGGYDTQYF	TGCAGTGCTAGTGCGGGGGGGTACGATACGCAGTATTTT
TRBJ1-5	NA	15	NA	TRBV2	CASSEGGYSNQPQHF	TGTGCCAGCAGTGAAGGGGGATATAGCAATCAGCCCCAGCATTTT
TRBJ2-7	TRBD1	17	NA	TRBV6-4	CASSHFRDRGSIYEQYF	TGTGCCAGCAGCCATTTCCGGGACAGGGGGAGCATCTACGAGCAGTACTTC
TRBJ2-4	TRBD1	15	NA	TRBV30	CAWSVGGTGKNIQYF	TGTGCCTGGAGTGTGGGAGGGACAGGGAAAAACATTCAGTACTTC
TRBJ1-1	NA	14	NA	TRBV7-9	CASSFFLGNTEAFF	TGTGCCAGCAGCTTCTTTTTGGGAAACACTGAAGCTTTCTTT
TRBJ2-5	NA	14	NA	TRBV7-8	CASSGGQFQETQYF	TGTGCCAGCAGCGGAGGACAGTTCCAAGAGACCCAGTACTTC
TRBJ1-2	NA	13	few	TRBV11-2	CASSQGINYGYTF	TGTGCCAGCAGCCAAGGGATTAACTATGGCTACACCTTC
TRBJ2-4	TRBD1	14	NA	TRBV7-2	CASRPNRGQNIQYF	TGTGCCAGCAGGCCCAACAGGGGCCAAAACATTCAGTACTTC
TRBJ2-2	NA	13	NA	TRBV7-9	CASSPQGAGELFF	TGTGCCAGCAGCCCACAGGGTGCCGGGGAGCTGTTTTTT
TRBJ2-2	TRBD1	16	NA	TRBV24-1	CATSGVDRGPTGELFF	TGTGCCACCAGTGGGGTTGACAGGGGGCCTACCGGGGAGCTGTTTTTT
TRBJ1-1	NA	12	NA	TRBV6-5	CASRPDSDEAFF	TGTGCCAGCAGGCCGGACAGTGATGAAGCTTTCTTT
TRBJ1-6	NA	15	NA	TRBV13	CASSLQGDYNSPLHF	TGTGCCAGCAGCTTACAGGGTGACTATAATTCACCCCTCCACTTT
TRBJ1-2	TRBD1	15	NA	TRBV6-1	CASSEPYEGGHGYTF	TGTGCCAGCAGTGAGCCCTACGAAGGGGGCCATGGCTACACCTTC